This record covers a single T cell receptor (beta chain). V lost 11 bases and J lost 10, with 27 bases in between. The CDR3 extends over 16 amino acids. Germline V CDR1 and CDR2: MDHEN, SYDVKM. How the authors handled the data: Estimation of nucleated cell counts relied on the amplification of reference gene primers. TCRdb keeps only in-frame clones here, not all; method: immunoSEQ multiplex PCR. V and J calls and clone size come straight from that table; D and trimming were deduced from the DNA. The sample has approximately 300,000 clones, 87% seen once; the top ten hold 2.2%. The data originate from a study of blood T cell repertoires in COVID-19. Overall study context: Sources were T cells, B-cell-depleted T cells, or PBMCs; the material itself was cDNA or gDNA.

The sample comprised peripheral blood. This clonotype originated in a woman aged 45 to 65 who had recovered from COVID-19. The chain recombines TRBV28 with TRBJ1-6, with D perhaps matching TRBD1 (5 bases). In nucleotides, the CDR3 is TGTGCCTTAAGAAACGCCGGGCAGGGAGGAGGGTCACCCCTCCACTTT. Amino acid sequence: CALRNAGQGGGSPLHF.